One sample yielded the 27 T cell receptor beta chains listed below, sequenced in a study of blood T cell repertoires in COVID-19. Here immunoSEQ multiplex PCR was the method, and the copy in TCRdb shows in-frame clones only, minus some. The table shows approximately 39,000 clones, with around 96% occurring only once. Sequenced sample: peripheral blood. Every receptor here comes from a human donor with active COVID-19. The donor label of this sample is uncertain.

The chain recombines TRBV28 with TRBJ2-7, with TRBD2 matching over 12 bases. The germline CDR1 and CDR2 sequences are MDHEN and SYDVKM. V gave up 8 bases and J gave up 0 bases; unmatched junction bases: 5. The length of the CDR3 is 15 residues. The CDR3 protein is CASRTSGASSYEQYF. CDR3 DNA: TGTGCCAGCCGGACTAGCGGGGCCAGCTCCTACGAGCAGTACTTC. Using reference TRBV28 and TRBJ2-7 for the parts outside the CDR3, the full variable domain is DVKVTQSSRYLVKRTGEKVFLECVQDMDHENMFWYRQDPGLGLRLIYFSYDVKMKEKGDIPEGYSVSREKKERFSLILESASTNQTSMYLCASRTSGASSYEQYFGPGTRLTVT.

V is TRBV3-1 (or the pseudogene TRBV3-2) and J is TRBJ2-1; D perhaps matches TRBD1 (6 bases). Trimming left V 1 base short and J 3 bases short, with 13 bases between. CDR1 is LGHDT, CDR2 YNNKEL, per germline (reference sequence). This CDR3 comprises 16 residues. Here the CDR3 DNA reads TGTGCCAGCAGCCAAGTCGGTGGGGGCGGCTACAATGAGCAGTTCTTC. The encoded protein is CASSQVGGGGYNEQFF.

Only one count was recorded for this clone. The chain links TRBV24-1 to TRBJ2-2; D is uncertain. CDR3 length: 14 residues. Per germline, CDR1 KGHDR and CDR2 SFDVKD. Between the trimmed V and J ends, which lost 3 bases and 4 bases, there was a span of 8 bases. The CDR3 DNA is TGTGCCACCAGTGATACTGAATTCACCGGGGAGCTGTTTTTT. It yields the protein CATSDTEFTGELFF.

The V gene is TRBV5-1, the J gene TRBJ2-2; a possible D gene is TRBD2 (6 bases). Trimming pared 6 bases from V and 1 base from J, leaving 7 bases between. Germline V gives CDR1 SGHRS, CDR2 YFSETQ. CDR3 length equals 13 residues. This chain's CDR3 is CASKGGNTGELFF. The DNA for the CDR3 is TGCGCCAGCAAGGGAGGGAACACCGGGGAGCTGTTTTTT.

The J gene is TRBJ2-1, the V gene TRBV4-1; 7 bases line up with TRBD1. CDR3 length: 19 residues. The trim removed 4 bases at V and 2 bases at J, leaving 17 bases unmatched. From germline, CDR1 is MGHRA and CDR2 YSYEKL. This chain's CDR3 is CASSPKTGKKTTAYNEQFF. The CDR3 DNA reads TGCGCCAGCAGCCCCAAGACAGGGAAAAAGACTACGGCCTACAATGAGCAGTTCTTC.

This sequence joins TRBV6-5 and TRBJ1-2; D is ambiguous. The CDR3 length is 13 residues. With 2 bases removed from V and 6 bases from J, the gap between germline ends came to 10 bases. Germline values: CDR1 MNHEY, CDR2 SVGAGI. The CDR3 DNA is TGTGCCAGCAGTTACCGGGTTTCGGATGGCTACACCTTC. This gives the protein CASSYRVSDGYTF.

The chain uses TRBV24-1 and TRBJ2-3; 9 bases are shared with TRBD1. CDR1 KGHDR and CDR2 SFDVKD come from the germline V gene. The CDR3 runs to 14 residues. V lost 5 bases to trimming and J lost 4 bases; unmatched junction nucleotides: 3. The CDR3 loop is CATSGTGDPDTQYF. CDR3 DNA sequence: TGTGCCACCAGTGGGACAGGGGATCCAGATACGCAGTATTTT.

The chain has TRBV5-5 and TRBJ1-5, with D hard to call. This CDR3 region has 11 residues. From germline, CDR1 is SGHKS and CDR2 YYEKEE (reference sequence). V lost 4 bases, J lost 7 bases, and 6 bases lay in between. CDR3 sequence reads: CASSPAQPQHF. Here the CDR3 DNA reads TGTGCCAGCAGCCCCGCGCAGCCCCAGCATTTT.

V gene TRBV11-2 combines with J gene TRBJ2-5; D uncertain. The V gene lost 1 base and the J gene lost 5 bases, with 11 bases spanning the gap. The CDR3 length is 14 residues. Looked up from germline, CDR1 is SGHAT and CDR2 is FQNNGV. The CDR3 loop reads CASSLGPGLETQYF. The CDR3 DNA reads TGTGCCAGCAGCTTAGGGCCAGGCTTGGAGACCCAGTACTTC.

The chain joins TRBV5-5 to TRBJ2-7; D is unresolved. Germline V gene data show CDR1 as SGHKS and CDR2 as YYEKEE (reference sequence). V was cut by 3 bases and J by 7 bases, with 8 bases left in between. This CDR3 is 11 amino acids long. As DNA, the CDR3 is TGTGCCAGCAGCTCCGAGGCGGAGCAGTACTTC. This sequence encodes CASSSEAEQYF. Based on the CDR3 plus reference TRBV5-5 and TRBJ2-7, the full variable domain is DAGVTQSPTHLIKTRGQQVTLRCSPISGHKSVSWYQQVLGQGPQFIFQYYEKEERGRGNFPDRFSARQFPNYSSELNVNALLLGDSALYLCASSSEAEQYFGPGTRLTVT.

The J gene is TRBJ2-4, the V gene TRBV6-2 or TRBV6-3; D possibly corresponds to TRBD1 (5 bases). Per germline, CDR1 MNHEY and CDR2 SVGEGT. The CDR3 runs 20 residues. The ends were cut back, 0 bases at V and 0 bases at J, with 21 bases in the middle. CDR3: CASSYSRMADTYLAKNIQYF. CDR3 nucleotides: TGTGCCAGCAGTTACTCGAGAATGGCGGACACTTATCTAGCCAAAAACATTCAGTACTTC.

About this clone itself: Germline and junction disagree at one end, which may indicate a read error. This sequence joins TRBV6-5 and TRBJ1-1, with a weak D call TRBD1 (6 bases). CDR3 length equals 15 residues. Germline CDR1 and CDR2: MNHEY and SVGAGI. The CDR3, as DNA: TGTGCCAGCAGTGACTCCGGGACACTTAACACTGAAGCTTTCTTT. Protein sequence: CASSDSGTLNTEAFF.

V and J are TRBV7-2 and TRBJ2-1; 11 nucleotides agree with TRBD2. The junction had 7 bases not matched to a gene; V was cut back by 1 base and J by 8 bases. Looked up from germline, CDR1 is SGHTA and CDR2 is FQGNSA. The CDR3 spans 16 residues. CDR3 amino acids: CASSLGGSGRAHEQFF. In DNA, the CDR3 is TGTGCCAGCAGCTTAGGGGGTAGCGGGAGGGCTCATGAGCAGTTCTTC.

The V call is TRBV4-3, the J call TRBJ2-7; TRBD2 matches 7 bases. The V gene end was trimmed by 1 base and the J gene end by 5 bases; junction bases not matched to a gene: 11. CDR3 length: 16 amino acids. Per germline, CDR1 LGHNA and CDR2 YSLEER. The CDR3 here is CASSQVWGGSLDEQYF. DNA for the CDR3: TGCGCCAGCAGCCAAGTCTGGGGGGGATCCCTTGACGAGCAGTACTTC.

J is TRBJ1-1 and V is TRBV6-2 or TRBV6-3, with 9 bases aligning to TRBD1. CDR1 MNHEY and CDR2 SVGEGT come from the germline V gene. This CDR3 contains 16 residues. J gave up 3 bases and V 4 bases, and 9 bases lay outside the gene matches. As DNA, the CDR3 is TGTGCCAGCAGTTCCATTTGGACAGGGGACGACACTGAAGCTTTCTTT. Translating gives CASSSIWTGDDTEAFF.

The rearrangement uses TRBV19 and TRBJ2-7, with D unresolved. The V and J ends lost 5 bases and 4 bases respectively, with 12 bases between them. Germline V CDR1 and CDR2: LNHDA, SQIVND (reference sequence). CDR3 length equals 13 residues. CDR3 in DNA: TGTGCCAGTAGTGGAGCAGCCACGTACGAGCAGTACTTC. The encoded protein is CASSGAATYEQYF.

V and J are TRBV7-9 and TRBJ2-1, with 8 bases lining up with TRBD2. J was trimmed by 12 bases and V by 5 bases; bases with no gene match: 15. Per the germline V gene, CDR1 is SEHNR and CDR2 is FQNEAQ (reference sequence). The CDR3 loop spans 15 amino acids. The CDR3 protein is CASSPPLTSERGQFF. CDR3 nucleotide sequence: TGTGCCAGCAGCCCCCCTTTGACTAGCGAGAGAGGGCAGTTCTTC.

This clone has just a few counts. The V call is TRBV4-1, the J call TRBJ1-5, with a tentative D call TRBD1 (5 bases). The CDR3 is 14 residues long. V was cut by 1 base and J by 6 bases, with 10 bases left in between. The germline gives CDR1 MGHRA, CDR2 YSYEKL. The CDR3 reads CASSQAWGGQPQHF. CDR3 in DNA: TGCGCCAGCAGCCAAGCCTGGGGCGGTCAGCCCCAGCATTTT.

The chain recombines TRBV18 with TRBJ1-2; the D gene is possibly TRBD1 (6 bases). Germline V CDR1 and CDR2: KGHSH, LQKENI. The CDR3 loop spans 15 amino acids. With 1 base removed from V and 8 bases from J, the gap between germline ends came to 17 bases. CDR3 nucleotide sequence: TGTGCCAGCTCACCACGGCAGGGGCCCTCTCGAGGCTACACCTTC. Protein: CASSPRQGPSRGYTF.

The rearrangement joins TRBV7-8 to TRBJ2-7; a weak D match, TRBD2 (6 bases). This CDR3 has 15 residues. Germline-derived CDR1 and CDR2 are SGHVS and FQNEAQ. V lost 5 bases and J lost 0, with 14 bases in between. This CDR3 reads CASSPGTYSSYEQYF. The CDR3 coding sequence is TGTGCCAGCAGCCCCGGGACTTATAGCTCCTACGAGCAGTACTTC.

This chain uses TRBV6-5 with TRBJ2-2; TRBD2 might be the D (6 bases). The length of the CDR3 is 15 residues. V was trimmed by 10 bases and J by 2 bases, leaving 17 bases between them. Germline loops: CDR1 MNHEY, CDR2 SVGAGI. The CDR3 DNA sequence: TGTGCCACCCTAGGGCGGGGCCGAAACACCGGGGAGCTGTTTTTT. It translates to CATLGRGRNTGELFF.

V and J are TRBV13 and TRBJ2-2; D remains unclear. CDR3 length equals 13 residues. With 5 bases removed from V and 6 bases from J, the gap between germline ends came to 10 bases. Looked up from germline, CDR1 is PRHDT and CDR2 is FYEKMQ (reference sequence). The CDR3 coding sequence is TGTGCCAGCAGCCCATTCTCGGCCGGGGAGCTGTTTTTT. Protein product: CASSPFSAGELFF.

The chain has TRBV5-1 and TRBJ1-1; 10 bases line up with TRBD1. Trimming took 3 bases from V and 3 from J; bases not matched to a gene: 5. From germline, CDR1 is SGHRS and CDR2 YFSETQ. This CDR3 has 15 amino acids. CDR3 protein: CASSSSGQGYTEAFF. The DNA of the CDR3 is TGCGCCAGCAGCTCTTCGGGACAGGGGTACACTGAAGCTTTCTTT.

This clone was observed once. V and J are TRBV5-4 and TRBJ2-2; TRBD1 is a possible D gene (5 bases). CDR1 is SGHNT, CDR2 YYREEE, per germline (reference sequence). This CDR3 has 16 amino acids. V was cut by 0 bases and J by 3 bases, with 12 bases left in between. In nucleotides, the CDR3 is TGTGCCAGCAGCTTGGGTGGGGCTGTATACACCGGGGAGCTGTTTTTT. Protein product: CASSLGGAVYTGELFF.

The chain employs TRBV6-2 or TRBV6-3 and TRBJ2-7; 9 bases match TRBD1. The germline V gene encodes CDR1 MNHEY and CDR2 SVGEGT. The CDR3 is 15 residues long. The V segment lost 6 bases and the J segment 6 bases; nucleotides outside the gene matches: 12. This CDR3 is CASSPSGTGFSEQYF. Here the CDR3 DNA reads TGTGCCAGCAGCCCGAGCGGGACAGGGTTTAGCGAGCAGTACTTC.

The chain employs TRBV6-9 and TRBJ2-1; 7 nucleotides align to TRBD2. Trimming at V came to 1 base and at J to 7 bases, leaving 4 bases not matched to a gene. This CDR3 is 14 amino acids long. Germline CDR1 MNHGY, CDR2 SVAAGI. CDR3 in DNA: TGTGCCAGCAGTTATTGGGGGGGTGGGAATGAGCAGTTCTTC. It translates to CASSYWGGGNEQFF.

The CDR3 DNA sequence: TGTGCCAGCAGCCTAATAACAGGGGGCGCGAGGAATGAGCAGTTCTTC. Its translation: CASSLITGGARNEQFF. V is TRBV6-6 and J is TRBJ2-1; 9 bases align to TRBD1. The CDR3 runs 16 residues. CDR1 is MNHNY, CDR2 SVGAGI, per germline (reference sequence). V lost 6 bases to trimming and J lost 7 bases; unmatched junction nucleotides: 13.